The 7 T cell receptor beta chains presented below share a single source sample, sequenced in a study of a mutant IDH1 vaccine in newly diagnosed glioma. Libraries were prepared by immunoSEQ multiplex PCR; TCRdb keeps only in-frame clonotypes and omits some of them. The sample shows 50,000 to 65,000 clones, 80% to 90% of them seen only once. These TCRs are of unknown antigen specificity. The time point: week 35, safety follow-up. The investigators gave 300 ug of mutant IDH1 20-mer peptide in each vaccine dose, together with topical imiquimod. The material sequenced was PBMCs, taken from a glioma patient whose treatment included an IDH1 peptide vaccine. Receptor source: a man aged 35-49 years with glioma.

J is TRBJ1-2 and V is TRBV18, with D unclear. V gave up 0 bases and J gave up 4 bases, with 15 bases separating them. The CDR3 length is 16 residues. Germline V lookup: CDR1 KGHSH, CDR2 LQKENI. For the CDR3, the DNA is TGTGCCAGCTCACCACCGGGGTTTCGGGGTCCCTATGGCTACACCTTC. Translated: CASSPPGFRGPYGYTF. The full variable domain, with the rest looked up from reference TRBV18 and TRBJ1-2, is NAGVMQNPRHLVRRRGQEARLRCSPMKGHSHVYWYRQLPEEGLKFMVYLQKENIIDESGMPKERFSAEFPKEGPSILRIQQVVRGDSAAYFCASSPPGFRGPYGYTFGSGTRLTVV.

V gene TRBV21-1 combines with J gene TRBJ1-5; TRBD1, the table's D call, lacks a check against the DNA. TRBV21-1 is a recognized pseudogene. This CDR3 has 14 residues. Here the CDR3 DNA reads TGTGCCAGCAGCCCAGGGGGGAGTATTCAGCCCCAGCATTTT. Amino acids: CASSPGGSIQPQHF.

J is TRBJ2-2 and V is TRBV5-4; unclear D gene. Germline-derived CDR1 and CDR2 are SGHNT and YYREEE (reference sequence). Trimming removed 0 bases from V and 6 bases from J, with 15 bases in between. The CDR3 is 16 residues long. The CDR3 is CASSLGRLLQPGELFF. The DNA for the CDR3 is TGTGCCAGCAGCTTGGGCCGTTTGCTCCAACCCGGGGAGCTGTTTTTT. Complete variable domain (other parts from reference TRBV5-4 and TRBJ2-2): ETGVTQSPTHLIKTRGQQVTLRCSSQSGHNTVSWYQQALGQGPQFIFQYYREEENGRGNFPPRFSGLQFPNYSSELNVNALELDDSALYLCASSLGRLLQPGELFFGEGSRLTVL.

The J gene is TRBJ2-5, the V gene TRBV5-1; possibly TRBD1 for D (5 bases). This CDR3 has 15 amino acids. Germline V CDR1 and CDR2: SGHRS, YFSETQ. The germline V and J ends were trimmed by 1 base and 1 base, with 11 bases remaining between them. The chain's CDR3 is CASSLTTGVQETQYF. The CDR3 bases are TGCGCCAGCAGCTTGACAACAGGTGTCCAAGAGACCCAGTACTTC.

The CDR3 sequence: CASSPARKSHEQYF. CDR3 nucleotide sequence: TGCGCCAGCAGTCCGGCTAGGAAAAGCCACGAGCAGTACTTC. The V and J genes are TRBV5-1 and TRBJ2-7; unclear D gene. This CDR3 region has 14 residues. CDR1 and CDR2 (germline): SGHRS, YFSETQ. V shed 5 bases and J shed 5 bases, with 17 bases lying between them.

This clone showed up just a few times. The chain has TRBV18 and TRBJ1-1, with D possibly matching TRBD1 (6 bases). The ends were cut back, 3 bases at V and 0 bases at J, with 8 bases in the middle. This CDR3 region has 14 residues. Germline CDR1 reads KGHSH; CDR2 reads LQKENI. CDR3 residues: CASSPDRLNTEAFF. Here the CDR3 DNA reads TGTGCCAGCTCACCTGACAGGTTGAACACTGAAGCTTTCTTT. The full variable domain, in which reference TRBV18 and TRBJ1-1 provide the parts outside the CDR3, is NAGVMQNPRHLVRRRGQEARLRCSPMKGHSHVYWYRQLPEEGLKFMVYLQKENIIDESGMPKERFSAEFPKEGPSILRIQQVVRGDSAAYFCASSPDRLNTEAFFGQGTRLTVV.

The chain uses TRBV20-1 and TRBJ2-1, with D unclear. Per germline, CDR1 DFQATT and CDR2 SNEGSKA (reference sequence). The CDR3 consists of 11 residues. V dropped 2 bases and J dropped 6 bases, with 5 bases sitting between them. For the CDR3, the DNA is TGCAGTGCTAGAACCGTCAATGAGCAGTTCTTC. It codes for CSARTVNEQFF.